These 20 T cell receptor beta chains were sequenced from one sample in a study of T-cell reconstitution after alpha-beta-depleted transplantation in children. TCRbeta library construction was performed incorporating unique molecular identifiers. In TCRdb, the PCR reads were re-called with MiXCR into one record per CDR3 protein. This table has about 310,000 distinct CDR3 sequences, 20% to 30% appearing once. The specimen was PBMCs, mostly from graft donor cells, collected 180 days after TCRalphabeta/CD19-depleted stem cell transplant. Receptors were obtained from a male patient between 10 and 17 years old who had a stem cell transplant for acute lymphoblastic leukemia, so the T cells may come from the graft donor.

The CDR3 spells CASSFSNYEQYF. The CDR3 coding sequence is TGTGCCAGCAGCTTTTCCAACTACGAGCAGTACTTC. This chain links TRBV7-8 with TRBJ2-7; D unresolved. Germline V CDR1 and CDR2: SGHVS, FQNEAQ. This CDR3 has 12 amino acids. Trimming took 3 bases from V and 3 from J, leaving 6 bases between them.

This chain uses TRBV25-1 with TRBJ2-6, with a possible D match to TRBD2 (6 bases). The CDR3 runs to 15 residues. The germline V gene has CDR1 MGHDK and CDR2 SYGVNS. The V gene lost 4 bases and the J gene lost 2 bases, with 9 bases spanning the gap. The CDR3 protein is CASSGSGAGANVLTF. DNA for the CDR3: TGTGCCAGCAGTGGCTCGGGGGCTGGGGCCAACGTCCTGACTTTC.

The chain joins TRBV21-1 to TRBJ2-6; TRBD1, as called in the table, went unchecked against the DNA. TRBV21-1 is recorded as a pseudogene. This CDR3 has 19 residues. The CDR3 sequence is CASSKWVSSPASGANVLTF. In DNA form, the CDR3 reads TGTGCCAGCAGCAAATGGGTAAGCTCCCCGGCTTCTGGGGCCAACGTCCTGACTTTC.

V is TRBV6-1 and J is TRBJ2-1; 10 bases map to TRBD2. J lost 5 bases, V lost 0 bases, and 7 bases had no gene match. The CDR3 runs 17 residues. Germline V gene sequence: CDR1 MNHNS, CDR2 SASEGT. The DNA of the CDR3 is TGTGCCAGCAGTGAAGCGGTAGGACTAGCGGTAAACAATGAGCAGTTCTTC. The encoded protein is CASSEAVGLAVNNEQFF.

There are a few counts of this clonotype. J is TRBJ2-2 and V is TRBV10-3, with 10 bases identical to TRBD2. This CDR3 is 16 amino acids long. V lost 6 bases to trimming and J lost 2 bases; unmatched junction nucleotides: 6. Germline V gene lookup returns CDR1 ENHRY and CDR2 SYGVKD. CDR3 protein: CAIRGSGRYNTGELFF. The DNA for the CDR3 is TGTGCCATCAGGGGTAGCGGGAGGTATAACACCGGGGAGCTGTTTTTT.

This clonotype was seen more than once but under ten times. The rearrangement joins TRBV7-9 to TRBJ2-7, with 7 bases lining up with TRBD1. V lost 5 bases and J lost 5; bases outside the gene matches: 9. The germline CDR1 and CDR2 sequences are SEHNR and FQNEAQ (reference sequence). The CDR3 sequence is 14 residues long. CDR3 loop: CASSPDRTLHEQYF. CDR3 bases: TGTGCCAGCAGCCCGGACAGGACCCTCCACGAGCAGTACTTC.

The rearrangement joins TRBV7-3 to TRBJ2-5; 10 bases fit TRBD2. This CDR3 region has 17 residues. The germline V gene encodes CDR1 SGHTA and CDR2 FQGTGA. V dropped 4 bases and J dropped 2; count of bases not matched to a gene: 10. This CDR3 reads CASSSSGLAPTQETQYF. Here the CDR3 DNA reads TGTGCCAGCAGCTCATCGGGACTAGCGCCGACACAAGAGACCCAGTACTTC. The variable domain in full, completed from reference TRBV7-3 and TRBJ2-5, reads GAGVSQTPSNKVTEKGKYVELRCDPISGHTALYWYRQSLGQGPEFLIYFQGTGAADDSGLPNDRFFAVRPEGSVSTLKIQRTERGDSAVYLCASSSSGLAPTQETQYFGPGTRLLVL.

The chain carries TRBV2 and TRBJ2-7; D not certain. Trimming stripped 5 bases from V and 6 bases from J, with 20 bases between. Germline V CDR1 and CDR2: SNHLY, FYNNEI. There are 15 residues in the CDR3. For the CDR3, the DNA is TGTGCCAGCAGTCCTTTTCGTAACCCCCCTTCCGAGCAGTACTTC. The encoded protein is CASSPFRNPPSEQYF.

The chain links TRBV5-1 to TRBJ2-2; tentative D call: TRBD1 (5 bases). The CDR3 extends over 14 amino acids. The V gene lost 1 base and the J gene lost 6 bases, with 10 bases spanning the gap. Germline lookup yields CDR1 SGHRS and CDR2 YFSETQ. As DNA, the CDR3 is TGCGCCAGCAGCTTGAAGGGGATTCCCGGGGAGCTGTTTTTT. Protein product: CASSLKGIPGELFF.

A few counts support this clonotype. The DNA for the CDR3 is TGTGCCAGCTCACCGGGACTAGGGAATGAGCAGTTCTTC. It is translated as CASSPGLGNEQFF. The chain is built from TRBV18 and TRBJ2-1, with 8 bases that match TRBD2. The V and J ends lost 3 bases and 7 bases, in that order; junction bases with no gene match: 2. The germline gives CDR1 KGHSH, CDR2 LQKENI. CDR3 length equals 13 residues.

The chain couples TRBV10-2 to TRBJ2-3, with D perhaps given as TRBD1 or TRBD2 (6 bases each). The ends were cut back, 6 bases at V and 0 bases at J, with 16 bases in the middle. Germline CDR1 and CDR2: WSHSY and SAAADI. The CDR3 has 16 residues. The CDR3 sequence is CASRGGRLGSTDTQYF. CDR3 nucleotides: TGCGCCAGCAGAGGGGGTAGACTAGGGAGCACAGATACGCAGTATTTT.

This clonotype turned up a few times. The chain carries TRBV7-9 and TRBJ1-1; D unresolved. This CDR3 is built from 14 residues. Germline CDR1 and CDR2: SEHNR and FQNEAQ (reference sequence). V lost 4 bases to trimming and J lost 1 base, with 10 bases between them. The CDR3 nucleotides read TGTGCCAGCAGCTCAGGCTTCAGGAACACTGAAGCTTTCTTT. Protein: CASSSGFRNTEAFF. The variable domain in full, with the rest retrieved from reference TRBV7-9 and TRBJ1-1, is DTGVSQNPRHKITKRGQNVTFRCDPISEHNRLYWYRQTLGQGPEFLTYFQNEAQLEKSRLLSDRFSAERPKGSFSTLEIQRTEQGDSAMYLCASSSGFRNTEAFFGQGTRLTVV.

This clonotype turned up a few times. V and J are TRBV4-1 and TRBJ2-5; 10 positions agree with TRBD2. The V and J ends lost 0 bases and 0 bases, in that order; junction bases with no gene match: 4. The V gene's germline CDR1 is MGHRA and CDR2 YSYEKL. CDR3 size: 17 residues. The CDR3 protein is CASSQDRTSGYQETQYF. The DNA of the CDR3 is TGCGCCAGCAGCCAAGATAGGACTAGCGGATACCAAGAGACCCAGTACTTC.

This clonotype occurred a few times. The chain links TRBV25-1 to TRBJ2-7; the match to TRBD1 covers 9 bases. There are 14 residues in the CDR3. Trimming removed 4 bases from V and 6 bases from J; junction bases left unmatched: 7. The germline CDR1 and CDR2 sequences are MGHDK and SYGVNS. The CDR3 sequence is CASSANWDRAEQYF. The CDR3 DNA is TGTGCCAGCAGTGCGAACTGGGACAGGGCCGAGCAGTACTTC.

This clonotype was counted a few times. V gene TRBV10-1 combines with J gene TRBJ2-7, with 8 bases fitting TRBD2. Trimming took 8 bases from V and 3 from J; bases not matched to a gene: 15. Germline V lookup: CDR1 WNHNN, CDR2 SYGVQD (reference sequence). The CDR3 spans 16 residues. CDR3 coding DNA: TGCGCCAGCGGGGGACGGACGGGACTAGGAGACTACGAGCAGTACTTC. Amino acids: CASGGRTGLGDYEQYF.

The J gene is TRBJ2-1, the V gene TRBV9; D is unclear. Germline loops: CDR1 SGDLS, CDR2 YYNGEE. The ends were cut back, 2 bases at V and 4 bases at J, with 16 bases in the middle. The CDR3 spans 16 residues. CDR3 in amino acids: CASSVWAVASYNEQFF. The CDR3 DNA follows: TGTGCCAGCAGCGTCTGGGCCGTAGCCTCTTACAATGAGCAGTTCTTC.

This clonotype was picked up a small number of times. V gene TRBV9 combines with J gene TRBJ2-1, with a tentative D call TRBD2 (6 bases). V dropped 1 base and J dropped 0 bases, with 17 bases sitting between them. From germline, CDR1 is SGDLS and CDR2 YYNGEE. CDR3 size: 18 residues. CDR3 DNA: TGTGCCAGCAGCGTACCCTCAGGCGCGGGAAACTCCTACAATGAGCAGTTCTTC. Its protein is CASSVPSGAGNSYNEQFF.

The chain links TRBV10-3 to TRBJ2-7; 7 nucleotides agree with TRBD1. CDR1 ENHRY and CDR2 SYGVKD come from the germline V gene. The J segment lost 0 bases and the V segment lost 2 bases, leaving 16 bases of the junction unmatched. This CDR3 contains 19 residues. The CDR3 loop reads CAISEQGTGAQVSSYEQYF. Here the CDR3 DNA reads TGTGCCATCAGTGAGCAGGGAACAGGGGCACAAGTGAGCTCCTACGAGCAGTACTTC.

The chain carries TRBV6-5 and TRBJ2-1; tentatively, D is TRBD1 (5 bases). Germline V lookup: CDR1 MNHEY, CDR2 SVGAGI. CDR3 size: 15 residues. Trimming removed 4 bases at V and 4 bases at J, with 14 bases between. Here the CDR3 DNA reads TGTGCCAGCAGTTTCAGGGAAACCCCTTACAATGAGCAGTTCTTC. As protein: CASSFRETPYNEQFF.

The sample holds one count of this clonotype. At one end, the junction sequence differs from germline, possibly due to a read error. This chain connects TRBV6-6 to TRBJ1-3, with D uncertain. The germline gives CDR1 MNHNY, CDR2 SVGAGI (reference sequence). The CDR3 covers 13 residues. In nucleotides, the CDR3 is TGTGCCAGCAGTTACTCCGTTGGAAACACCAAATATTTT. As protein: CASSYSVGNTKYF.